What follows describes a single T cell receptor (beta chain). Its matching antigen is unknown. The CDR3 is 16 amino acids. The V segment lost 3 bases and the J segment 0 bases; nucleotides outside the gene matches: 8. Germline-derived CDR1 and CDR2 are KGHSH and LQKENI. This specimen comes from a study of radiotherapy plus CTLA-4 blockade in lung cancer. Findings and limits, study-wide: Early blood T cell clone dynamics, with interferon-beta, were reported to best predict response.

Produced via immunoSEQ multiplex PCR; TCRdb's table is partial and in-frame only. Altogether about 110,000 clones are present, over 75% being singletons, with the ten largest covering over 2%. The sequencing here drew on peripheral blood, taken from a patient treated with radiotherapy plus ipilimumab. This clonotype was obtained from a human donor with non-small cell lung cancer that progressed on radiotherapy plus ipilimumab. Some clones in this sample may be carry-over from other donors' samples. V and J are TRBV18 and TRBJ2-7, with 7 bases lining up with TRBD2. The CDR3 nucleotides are TGTGCCAGCTCACCGGGGGGAGCGGGGACCTCCTACGAGCAGTACTTC. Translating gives CASSPGGAGTSYEQYF.